The rows below give T cell receptor beta chains drawn from one sample of a study of blood T cell repertoires in COVID-19. The method was immunoSEQ multiplex PCR; TCRdb's version includes in-frame clones alone and lacks a portion of them. The sample has some 150,000 clones, about 90% seen once; the top ten hold roughly 0.51%. The sequencing sample was made of peripheral blood. The receptors stem from a man aged 50-59 years with acute or convalescent COVID-19. Each CDR3 is given without its conserved first and last residue.

v_gene	j_gene	CDR3aa
TRBV28	TRBJ1-2	ASSLPPGVGYT
TRBV27	TRBJ1-1	ASSLSLARGAF
TRBV7-3	TRBJ2-5	ASSRQDQETQY
TRBV3-1/TRBV3-2	TRBJ1-1	ASRSSGYPSNTEAF
TRBV3-1/TRBV3-2	TRBJ2-5	ASSPSGTTETQY
TRBV7-3	TRBJ2-1	ASSLSPQGAFNEQF
TRBV10-3	TRBJ1-5	AINQGGGNQPQH
TRBV6-5	TRBJ1-3	ASTRSRRAGNTIY
TRBV9	TRBJ2-1	ASSVDRAFDNEQF
TRBV5-4	TRBJ1-5	ASSLLNQPQH
TRBV4-1	TRBJ2-2	ASSLTGTSGRDGELF
TRBV9	TRBJ2-3	ASSSSGRGISTDTQY
TRBV3-1/TRBV3-2	TRBJ1-6	ASSDRDTGYNSPLH
TRBV6-1	TRBJ1-5	ASSGLSGTGGDQPQH
TRBV27	TRBJ2-7	ASSRAGTGVSYEQY
TRBV27	TRBJ2-7	ASNPLAGPPEQY
TRBV27	TRBJ2-2	ASSSTGTANTGELF
TRBV7-3	TRBJ1-1	ASSQGARTEAF
TRBV27	TRBJ1-4	ASSLGRGSTNEKLF
TRBV10-2	TRBJ2-2	ASHGQGAGELF
TRBV24-1	TRBJ2-3	ATSDGAGVNTQY
TRBV2	TRBJ1-1	ASSATWNTEAF
TRBV20-1	TRBJ1-2	SAGRGGYT
TRBV28	TRBJ1-2	ASSRLDRDYGYT
TRBV6-5	TRBJ1-1	ASTPGQGNTEAF
TRBV19	TRBJ2-7	ASSPTYSGSSYEQY
TRBV6-2/TRBV6-3	TRBJ2-7	ASSREGGRYEQY
TRBV6-5	TRBJ2-7	ASSYRDRGSYEQY
TRBV27	TRBJ2-2	ASSQASGGGTGELF
TRBV7-9	TRBJ1-2	ASTKGGTGFDGYT
TRBV5-8	TRBJ2-5	ASSSGDGFSQETQY
TRBV7-2	TRBJ2-3	ASSLVSGRAVDTQY
TRBV18	TRBJ1-2	ASSPPGTELSGYT
TRBV5-4	TRBJ2-7	ASRGPGTNYEQY
TRBV6-5	TRBJ2-7	ASRGGALREQY
TRBV28	TRBJ1-5	ASSAGGINQPQH
TRBV6-6	TRBJ2-7	ASTPGGDEQY
TRBV7-9	TRBJ2-7	ASSPRDNNYEQY
TRBV27	TRBJ2-1	ASSRTSGSYNEQF
TRBV27	TRBJ2-7	ASSLGGSTSREQY
TRBV10-3	TRBJ1-5	AISAGEAGQPQH
TRBV12-3/TRBV12-4	TRBJ1-6	ASSLGRRELH
TRBV10-1	TRBJ2-2	ASSFQTGELF
TRBV29-1	TRBJ2-6	SVWDRDSGANVLT
TRBV14	TRBJ1-6	ASSHLDGGHSPLH
TRBV6-5	TRBJ2-1	ASTIQASSYNEQF
TRBV24-1	TRBJ1-1	ATSDAGTEAF
TRBV5-1	TRBJ2-2	ASSLTARGNTGELF
TRBV27	TRBJ2-7	ASSLSGRYEQY
TRBV3-1/TRBV3-2	TRBJ2-1	ASSQDAQRGLYNEQF
TRBV19	TRBJ2-1	ASTPGTGTRKRRFYEQF
TRBV20-1	TRBJ2-1	SASKPGTSARNEQF
TRBV4-2	TRBJ1-5	ASSPGERGRGQPQH
TRBV7-9	TRBJ2-7	ASNSPGVVEQY
TRBV5-5	TRBJ1-3	ASSLALGVGNTIY
TRBV28	TRBJ1-5	ASRTGWNQPQH
TRBV9	TRBJ2-1	ASSVTTSGSYNEQF
TRBV30	TRBJ2-5	AWSGSAGAGRSQY
TRBV18	TRBJ2-3	ASSPPGQVSGERKQY
TRBV30	TRBJ2-2	AWSTPDRMGTGELF